What follows are 20 T cell receptor beta chains derived from one specimen sequenced in a study of T cells after yellow fever vaccination. TCRdb passed the 5' RACE reads through MiXCR, listing each CDR3 protein once. The table shows over 70,000 distinct CDR3 sequences, with about 7.7% occurring only once. The material was CD8+ T cells sorted from PBMCs, obtained on the day of the yellow fever booster vaccination. The receptors here all came from a man aged 25-45 years who received the YFV17D yellow fever vaccine.

V usage is TRBV7-9 and J usage is TRBJ2-7; D gene uncertain. The CDR3 covers 12 residues. The V end lost 5 bases, the J end lost 5 bases, and 10 bases lay between the germline ends. CDR1 and CDR2 (germline): SEHNR, FQNEAQ (reference sequence). CDR3: CASSQPFHEQYF. The CDR3 DNA follows: TGTGCCAGCAGCCAACCTTTCCACGAGCAGTACTTC.

J is TRBJ2-7 and V is TRBV5-1; no clear D. Trimming shortened V by 4 bases and J by 0 bases, and 8 bases separated the two germline ends. Germline CDR1 SGHRS, CDR2 YFSETQ. The CDR3 extends over 13 amino acids. CDR3: CASSVSPSYEQYF. CDR3 DNA sequence: TGCGCCAGCAGCGTGAGTCCCTCCTACGAGCAGTACTTC.

In this sample, this clonotype turned up a few times. This chain uses TRBV11-2 with TRBJ2-1; 9 positions agree with TRBD2. Trimming cost V 7 bases and J 10 bases; bases outside gene matches: 20. There are 17 residues in the CDR3. The germline V gene encodes CDR1 SGHAT and CDR2 FQNNGV. For the CDR3, the DNA is TGTGCCAGCACCTCCGGACTAGCGTTCCGCCTTTTCGGCGAGCAGTTCTTC. Its translation: CASTSGLAFRLFGEQFF.

The chain carries TRBV20-1 and TRBJ1-5; 9 bases are a match to TRBD1. This CDR3 has 14 residues. Germline V gives CDR1 DFQATT, CDR2 SNEGSKA (reference sequence). Trimming at V came to 5 bases and at J to 7 bases, leaving 9 bases not matched to a gene. The CDR3 bases are TGCAGTGCTGCCATGGACAGGGGAAAGCAGCCCCAGCATTTT. Translating it yields CSAAMDRGKQPQHF.

This clonotype has more than one count but fewer than ten. The chain carries TRBV20-1 and TRBJ2-7, with 7 nucleotides matching TRBD1. CDR3 size: 13 residues. V was clipped by 2 bases and J by 3 bases; unmatched bases: 4. Looked up from germline, CDR1 is DFQATT and CDR2 is SNEGSKA (reference sequence). The chain's CDR3 is CSARPTGDYEQYF. CDR3 sequence (DNA): TGCAGTGCTAGACCAACAGGGGACTACGAGCAGTACTTC.

A remark on this clonotype: The junction departs from the called germline gene at one end, perhaps through a read error. The V gene is TRBV23-1, the J gene TRBJ1-5; perhaps TRBD1 as D (6 bases). TRBV23-1 counts as an open reading frame of uncertain function. The length of the CDR3 is 17 residues. CDR3 region: CASSHERTAIMNQPQHF. The CDR3 DNA sequence: TGCGCCAGCAGTCACGAAAGGACAGCCATTATGAATCAGCCACAGCATTTT.

The chain links TRBV7-8 to TRBJ2-7; no clear D. CDR1 SGHVS and CDR2 FQNEAQ come from the germline V gene. The V gene lost 5 bases and the J gene lost 3 bases, with 11 bases spanning the gap. CDR3 size: 13 residues. The CDR3 region is CASSTVADYEQYF. The DNA for the CDR3 is TGTGCCAGCAGCACGGTCGCCGACTACGAGCAGTACTTC.

This clonotype was counted only a few times. The CDR3 nucleotides are TGCGCCAGCAGCCAAGGGTTAGACTCCTACGAGCAGTACTTC. It codes for CASSQGLDSYEQYF. The chain employs TRBV4-1 and TRBJ2-7; D unresolved. CDR3 length equals 14 residues. The germline CDR1 and CDR2 sequences are MGHRA and YSYEKL. The V gene lost 1 base and the J gene lost 0 bases, with 7 bases spanning the gap.

This clonotype was detected only a few times. The CDR3 region has the DNA TGTGCCAGTACTTCGAAGAGGGAGGGGACAGGCACAGATACGCAGTATTTT. This sequence encodes CASTSKREGTGTDTQYF. The chain has TRBV19 and TRBJ2-3; D may correspond to TRBD1 or TRBD2 (7 bases each). Germline CDR1 and CDR2: LNHDA and SQIVND (reference sequence). V lost 7 bases and J lost 1, with 21 bases in between. This CDR3 is 17 amino acids long. The whole variable domain, filled in from reference TRBV19 and TRBJ2-3, reads DGGITQSPKYLFRKEGQNVTLSCEQNLNHDAMYWYRQDPGQGLRLIYYSQIVNDFQKGDIAEGYSVSREKKESFPLTVTSAQKNPTAFYLCASTSKREGTGTDTQYFGPGTRLTVL.

This clonotype has a handful of counts. V usage is TRBV7-9 and J usage is TRBJ2-1, with 7 bases lining up with TRBD1. Germline-derived CDR1 and CDR2 are SEHNR and FQNEAQ (reference sequence). The CDR3 spans 16 residues. V lost 4 bases and J lost 1; bases outside the gene matches: 7. Here the CDR3 DNA reads TGTGCCAGCAGCTCTAAGGGGGCGAGGTCCTACAATGAGCAGTTCTTC. This codes for CASSSKGARSYNEQFF.

There are a few counts of this clonotype. The chain combines TRBV27 with TRBJ2-2, with D perhaps matching TRBD1 (6 bases). V lost 6 bases to trimming and J lost 6 bases, with 14 bases between them. Germline V lookup: CDR1 MNHEY, CDR2 SMNVEV (reference sequence). The length of the CDR3 is 14 residues. The CDR3 sequence: CASREVQGPGELFF. CDR3 sequence (DNA): TGTGCCAGCAGGGAAGTGCAGGGGCCCGGGGAGCTGTTTTTT.

This clonotype was seen a few times. The CDR3 bases are TGTGCCAGCAGTTACTCCGGACAGGGTTACGAGCAGTACTTC. The encoded protein is CASSYSGQGYEQYF. The chain couples TRBV6-5 to TRBJ2-7, with 8 bases lining up with TRBD1. Germline CDR1 is MNHEY and CDR2 is SVGAGI. V dropped 0 bases and J dropped 4; count of bases not matched to a gene: 2. This CDR3 comprises 14 residues.

This clonotype was seen only once. This sequence may be a read error, since a much larger clone differs from it by one base. The rearrangement links TRBV12-3 or TRBV12-4 to TRBJ2-3; no clear D gene. The CDR3 covers 12 residues. The CDR3 sequence: CANSLGGDTQYF. The CDR3, as DNA: TGTGCCAACAGTTTAGGTGGAGATACGCAGTATTTT.

This clonotype was seen more than once but under ten times. The chain employs TRBV27 and TRBJ2-1; 11 bases match TRBD2. Losses at the gene ends were 7 bases for V and 7 bases for J; bases not matched to a gene: 9. Germline CDR1 reads MNHEY; CDR2 reads SMNVEV (reference sequence). The CDR3 runs 15 residues. CDR3 coding DNA: TGTGCCAGCACCACCTTAGCGGGGGGGAGTAATGAGCAGTTCTTC. It codes for CASTTLAGGSNEQFF.

This clonotype was counted a few times. This chain connects TRBV4-1 to TRBJ2-1, with D uncertain. V shed 0 bases and J shed 1 base, with 4 bases lying between them. The germline V gene encodes CDR1 MGHRA and CDR2 YSYEKL. CDR3 length: 14 amino acids. CDR3 nucleotides: TGCGCCAGCAGCCAAGAGGGGTCCTACAATGAGCAGTTCTTC. Translating gives CASSQEGSYNEQFF.

This clonotype appeared a few times. The rearrangement uses TRBV27 and TRBJ1-5, with D perhaps TRBD1 (6 bases). This CDR3 is built from 13 residues. V was trimmed by 6 bases and J by 7 bases, leaving 13 bases between them. The V gene's germline CDR1 is MNHEY and CDR2 SMNVEV (reference sequence). The CDR3 here is CASRGGLSQPQHF. Here the CDR3 DNA reads TGTGCCAGCAGGGGGGGGCTAAGCCAGCCCCAGCATTTT.

This clonotype was found many times. J is TRBJ2-5 and V is TRBV12-3 or TRBV12-4; D possibly corresponds to TRBD1 (5 bases). Trimming stripped 6 bases from V and 3 bases from J, with 14 bases between. The CDR3 contains 14 residues. The CDR3 loop is CASSLQGGEETQYF. CDR3 coding DNA: TGTGCCAGCAGCCTCCAGGGTGGAGAAGAGACCCAGTACTTC.

Comments on this clonotype: This may be a read error: a much more frequent sequence differs by one nucleotide. The chain recombines TRBV11-2 with TRBJ2-3; tentative D call: TRBD1 (6 bases). Germline CDR1 SGHAT, CDR2 FQNNGV. The germline V and J ends were trimmed by 2 bases and 2 bases, with 20 bases remaining between them. The CDR3 runs to 18 residues. The CDR3 nucleotides read TGTGCCAGCAGCTTAACAGGGATTGGGATGGCTATCACAGATACGCAGTATTTT. The encoded protein is CASSLTGIGMAITDTQYF.

This clonotype was seen at least ten times. The chain combines TRBV7-9 with TRBJ2-5, with 7 bases that match TRBD2. The CDR3 runs to 16 residues. The germline gives CDR1 SEHNR, CDR2 FQNEAQ (reference sequence). J gave up 5 bases and V 2 bases, and 11 bases lay outside the gene matches. CDR3 residues: CASSLRSGGSSETQYF. The CDR3 nucleotides read TGTGCCAGCAGCTTACGGTCGGGGGGTTCGTCGGAGACCCAGTACTTC.

This clonotype ranks as medium-sized (0.01 to 0.1%). This chain uses TRBV20-1 with TRBJ2-7, with D unresolved. This CDR3 has 14 residues. Germline CDR1 DFQATT, CDR2 SNEGSKA (reference sequence). Trimming took 0 bases from V and 2 from J, leaving 11 bases between them. CDR3 sequence (DNA): TGCAGTGCTAGAGATCTCGAAAGAGCCTACGAGCAGTACTTC. Translated, it gives CSARDLERAYEQYF.